This TCR beta chain was documented in a study of cytomegalovirus exposure and HLA in healthy donors. Regarding this clone: The antigen is undetermined.

Broader study findings: Most subjects had HLA-A and HLA-B alleles reportedly predicted accurately by TCR beta sequences. The only immune exposure information that was available was CMV serostatus. A later analysis linked a missense variant in DCLRE1C to the trimming of TCR beta V and J genes. There were a few CMV-associated chains whose specificity for CMV antigens was confirmed in vitro.

V gave up 6 bases and J gave up 6 bases, with 15 bases separating them. This CDR3 is 13 amino acids long. The germline gives CDR1 MNHEY, CDR2 SVGAGI. PCR was performed using 60 Vbeta and 13 Jbeta primers. The data were produced by immunoSEQ multiplex PCR, yet TCRdb's version contains in-frame clones alone and is incomplete. The table lists approximately 140,000 clones, approximately 82% of them singletons. Sequencing was performed on PBMCs. This receptor was identified in a woman between 40 and 50 years old in good health and CMV-seronegative. The chain employs TRBV6-5 and TRBJ2-7; TRBD1 is a possible D gene (7 bases). The CDR3 DNA reads as TGTGCCAGCAGGGGTCGACAGGGAGGCGAGCAGTACTTC. This codes for CASRGRQGGEQYF.